These 22 T cell receptor beta chains came from one sample sequenced in a study of T cells expressing NK-cell markers. TCRdb reprocessed the 5' RACE reads and stores each CDR3 protein as one record, lacking DNA. The sample table includes about 460,000 distinct CDR3 sequences. What was sequenced was blood T cells: a sorted CD56 or NKG2C T cell subset, CD4+ or CD8+ T cells, or bulk PBMC T cells (not recorded which). These receptors came from a woman aged 50 to 65 in good health.

The CDR3 sequence is CASSDSRDSYGYTF. The V gene is TRBV7-9, the J gene TRBJ1-2; the D gene TCRdb calls, TRBD1, cannot be checked with no DNA. CDR1 SEHNR and CDR2 FQNEAQ come from the germline V gene (reference sequence). The CDR3 is made up of 14 amino acids.

The chain joins TRBV6-1 to TRBJ2-3; there is no DNA to check the TCRdb D call of TRBD1. This CDR3 has 15 amino acids. The germline V gene encodes CDR1 MNHNS and CDR2 SASEGT. The chain's CDR3 is CASSRDPRGTDTQYF.

This chain connects TRBV20-1 to TRBJ2-2; TCRdb indicates TRBD2, and absent DNA this call remains unverified. Germline V gives CDR1 DFQATT, CDR2 SNEGSKA (reference sequence). The CDR3 loop spans 18 amino acids. CDR3 amino acids: CSAPGLAGGTGDTGELFF.

This chain connects TRBV3-1 to TRBJ2-1; TCRdb's assignment of TRBD2 cannot be checked, as there is no DNA. The CDR3 has 15 amino acids. Looked up from germline, CDR1 is LGHDT and CDR2 is YNNKEL (reference sequence). The chain's CDR3 is CASSQGSGPRNEQFF.

The chain employs TRBV12-3 or TRBV12-4 and TRBJ2-7; TCRdb names TRBD1, which stays unverified in the absence of DNA. The CDR3 has 13 residues. CDR3 amino acids: CASSLKGGNEQYF.

The chain combines TRBV10-3 with TRBJ2-1. Germline CDR1 is ENHRY and CDR2 is SYGVKD. This CDR3 is 15 amino acids long. The CDR3 here is CAISVVLSSYNEQFF.

This chain links TRBV3-1 with TRBJ1-1; as DNA is missing, the TRBD1 call by TCRdb cannot be tested. CDR1 and CDR2 from the germline V gene are LGHDT and YNNKEL (reference sequence). The CDR3 is made up of 15 amino acids. The CDR3 here is CASSQDRVGNTEAFF.

The CDR3 protein is CASSLRRGMRTGELFF. The chain employs TRBV11-1 and TRBJ2-2; no DNA is available, so the TRBD2 call from TCRdb remains unchecked. CDR1 SGHAT and CDR2 FQDESV come from the germline V gene (reference sequence). The CDR3 sequence is 16 residues long.

The V call is TRBV20-1, the J call TRBJ2-3. CDR1 and CDR2 from the germline V gene are DFQATT and SNEGSKA (reference sequence). CDR3 length equals 13 residues. The CDR3 here is CSAMGLRTDTQYF.

The V gene is TRBV3-1, the J gene TRBJ2-2; absent DNA, TCRdb's TRBD1 call cannot be checked. Germline lookup yields CDR1 LGHDT and CDR2 YNNKEL (reference sequence). The CDR3 consists of 16 residues. CDR3 protein: CASSHEEGQNTGELFF.

This CDR3 reads CASRKQTGSSSYNEQFF. The gene calls are TRBV2 and TRBJ2-1; TCRdb's D call, TRBD1, is unchecked because there is no DNA. Germline lookup yields CDR1 SNHLY and CDR2 FYNNEI. The CDR3 spans 17 residues.

The chain couples TRBV19 to TRBJ2-3; TCRdb reports TRBD2, a call that lacks DNA to check it against. Germline V gives CDR1 LNHDA, CDR2 SQIVND (reference sequence). CDR3 length: 15 amino acids. The CDR3 here is CASKWDGRSSDTQYF.

This sequence joins TRBV12-3 or TRBV12-4 and TRBJ1-5. This CDR3 is 14 amino acids long. The CDR3 region is CASSSAGGNQPQHF.

V usage is TRBV9 and J usage is TRBJ2-7; TCRdb gives TRBD1 as the D gene, but with no DNA this cannot be confirmed. Germline assignment: CDR1 SGDLS and CDR2 YYNGEE. CDR3 length: 15 amino acids. CDR3 sequence: CASSVGTGNSYEQYF.

This rearrangement joins TRBV15 to TRBJ2-1; the D call of TRBD1 rests on TCRdb alone, since no DNA is present to check it. The CDR3 covers 15 residues. Germline lookup yields CDR1 LNHNV and CDR2 YYDKDF (reference sequence). The CDR3 is CATSRDSRVNNEQFF.

This CDR3 is CASSLVSGANPYNEQFF. The chain joins TRBV5-1 to TRBJ2-1; TCRdb returns TRBD2, unconfirmable since there is no DNA. CDR1 and CDR2 from the germline V gene are SGHRS and YFSETQ. The CDR3 totals 17 residues.

The chain has TRBV29-1 and TRBJ2-1; lacking DNA, the TRBD2 call made by TCRdb goes unchecked. The CDR3 sequence is 15 residues long. CDR1 is SQVTM and CDR2 is ANQGSEA in the germline V gene. CDR3 region: CSVVLLDSTYNEQFF.

The CDR3 spells CASRSPNHEQFF. The rearrangement links TRBV6-2 or TRBV6-3 to TRBJ2-1. Germline V gene data show CDR1 as MNHEY and CDR2 as SVGEGT. The CDR3 totals 12 residues.

V is TRBV29-1 and J is TRBJ2-2; lacking DNA, the TRBD1 call made by TCRdb goes unchecked. Germline CDR1 is SQVTM and CDR2 is ANQGSEA. The CDR3 extends over 12 amino acids. CDR3 amino acids: CTGTGSTGELFF.

V and J are TRBV2 and TRBJ2-3. The germline V gene encodes CDR1 SNHLY and CDR2 FYNNEI. The CDR3 length is 14 residues. The CDR3: CASSGRLSTDTQYF.

The chain carries TRBV24-1 and TRBJ2-5; there is no DNA to check the TCRdb D call of TRBD1. The CDR3 is made up of 13 amino acids. The germline gives CDR1 KGHDR, CDR2 SFDVKD. CDR3 loop: CATSQGARETQYF.

The chain has TRBV20-1 and TRBJ2-1. The germline CDR1 and CDR2 sequences are DFQATT and SNEGSKA (reference sequence). CDR3 length: 15 residues. The CDR3: CSARASWTSYNEQFF.